Below are 5 T cell receptor beta chains sequenced from a single sample in a study of neoadjuvant anti-PD-1 for oral cavity cancer. Here immunoSEQ multiplex PCR was the method, and the copy in TCRdb shows in-frame clones only, minus some. The table includes 15,000 to 20,000 clones, approximately 70% detected once. The input for sequencing was PBMCs, taken before nivolumab (anti-PD-1) treatment. The receptors shown here come from a person aged 35-79 years with oral cavity squamous cell carcinoma.

The CDR3 nucleotides are TGTGCCAGCAGTTACGACGGGACCACGGGGGAAAAACTGTTTTTT. It translates to CASSYDGTTGEKLFF. The chain couples TRBV6-5 to TRBJ1-4; a weak D match, TRBD1 (5 bases). The CDR3 totals 15 residues. Germline CDR1 reads MNHEY; CDR2 reads SVGAGI. The V end was cut by 2 bases, the J end by 8 bases, with 15 bases between.

The V call is TRBV11-2, the J call TRBJ2-3, with no clear D. Trimming shortened V by 5 bases and J by 2 bases, and 14 bases separated the two germline ends. Germline V gives CDR1 SGHAT, CDR2 FQNNGV. There are 15 residues in the CDR3. The CDR3 DNA sequence: TGTGCCAGCAGCCGAAGTCGTGTATTCACAGATACGCAGTATTTT. Protein: CASSRSRVFTDTQYF.

V gene TRBV7-8 combines with J gene TRBJ1-1; possibly TRBD1 for D (5 bases). The ends were cut back, 3 bases at V and 8 bases at J, with 19 bases in the middle. This CDR3 has 15 amino acids. CDR1 and CDR2 (germline): SGHVS, FQNEAQ. CDR3 loop: CASSLTTGAGLEAFF. CDR3 nucleotide sequence: TGTGCCAGCAGCTTGACGACTGGCGCAGGGCTAGAAGCTTTCTTT.

The chain uses TRBV5-4 and TRBJ2-4; a possible D gene is TRBD2 (6 bases). Germline V gives CDR1 SGHNT, CDR2 YYREEE (reference sequence). The CDR3 consists of 14 residues. The germline V and J ends were trimmed by 1 base and 5 bases, with 10 bases remaining between them. The CDR3 DNA sequence: TGTGCCAGCAGCTTGAGTAGCGGCGAAAACATTCAGTACTTC. This codes for CASSLSSGENIQYF.

This sequence joins TRBV1 and TRBJ2-1; the table's D call, TRBD2, has no DNA check behind it. TRBV1 is listed as a pseudogene. The CDR3 runs 15 residues. The CDR3 region has the DNA TGCACCAGCAGCCCCCAAGCGGGAGAGGGGAATGAGCAGTTCTTC. Its translation: CTSSPQAGEGNEQFF.